The 23 T cell receptor beta chains in this list originate from one sample, sequenced in a study of Graves' ophthalmopathy and Graves' hyperthyroidism. Investigators amplified TCR beta CDR3 regions from RNA transcripts. HTBI primers were used in a first-round RT-PCR, which preceded a second-round multiplex PCR. Using its own MiXCR run on the multiplex PCR reads, TCRdb lists one record per CDR3 protein. The sample shows 450,000 or so distinct CDR3 sequences, approximately 15% of them seen only once. Sequenced sample: blood. The receptors were gathered from a woman aged 30 to 39 with Graves' ophthalmopathy.

This clonotype has ten or more counts. The chain joins TRBV19 to TRBJ1-1; tentatively, D is TRBD1 (6 bases). Trimming removed 8 bases at V and 5 bases at J, with 18 bases between. Germline CDR1 is LNHDA and CDR2 is SQIVND (reference sequence). The CDR3 sequence is 14 residues long. CDR3: CASGTTGRGTEAFF. The CDR3 DNA reads as TGTGCCAGTGGTACAACAGGGCGGGGGACTGAAGCTTTCTTT. Complete variable domain (other parts from reference TRBV19 and TRBJ1-1): DGGITQSPKYLFRKEGQNVTLSCEQNLNHDAMYWYRQDPGQGLRLIYYSQIVNDFQKGDIAEGYSVSREKKESFPLTVTSAQKNPTAFYLCASGTTGRGTEAFFGQGTRLTVV.

This clonotype came up many times. The chain uses TRBV4-1 and TRBJ1-5, with 9 positions matching TRBD1. This CDR3 is built from 16 residues. Per the germline V gene, CDR1 is MGHRA and CDR2 is YSYEKL. V lost 1 base to trimming and J lost 6 bases; unmatched junction nucleotides: 7. Written as DNA, the CDR3 is TGCGCCAGCAGCCAAGGGGGGACAGGGTTTTTTCAGCCCCAGCATTTT. It translates to CASSQGGTGFFQPQHF.

This clonotype was observed at least ten times. The rearrangement links TRBV6-1 to TRBJ2-7; 7 positions match TRBD2. V trimming: 5 bases; J trimming: 0 bases; junction bases outside the gene matches: 10. Germline assignment: CDR1 MNHNS and CDR2 SASEGT. CDR3 size: 16 residues. CDR3 protein: CASSKSASGSSYEQYF. The CDR3 nucleotides are TGTGCCAGCAGTAAGAGTGCTAGCGGAAGCTCCTACGAGCAGTACTTC.

This clonotype was seen repeatedly, ten times or more. V and J are TRBV28 and TRBJ2-7; a weak D match, TRBD2 (5 bases). This CDR3 comprises 15 residues. Germline loops: CDR1 MDHEN, CDR2 SYDVKM. V gave up 1 base and J gave up 2 bases, with 12 bases separating them. The CDR3 sequence: CASSLSRTLPYEQYF. Written as DNA, the CDR3 is TGTGCCAGCAGTTTATCCCGGACTCTTCCCTACGAGCAGTACTTC.

The sample holds many counts of this clonotype. This chain connects TRBV28 to TRBJ1-2, with TRBD1 matching 7 bases. The J segment lost 7 bases and the V segment lost 2 bases, leaving 7 bases of the junction unmatched. The CDR3 covers 14 residues. Germline CDR1 and CDR2: MDHEN and SYDVKM. The CDR3: CASSLTTGQGGYTF. The CDR3 nucleotides are TGTGCCAGCAGTTTAACGACAGGGCAGGGTGGCTACACCTTC.

This clonotype was counted at least ten times. This chain connects TRBV6-1 to TRBJ2-7; TRBD2 matches 10 bases. The CDR3 covers 16 residues. CDR1 and CDR2 from the germline V gene are MNHNS and SASEGT. The J segment lost 7 bases and the V segment lost 5 bases, leaving 14 bases of the junction unmatched. The CDR3 is CASSQLRSGGAREQYF. CDR3 DNA sequence: TGTGCCAGCAGTCAGCTACGCAGCGGGGGGGCGAGAGAGCAGTACTTC.

The J gene is TRBJ2-2, the V gene TRBV30; 7 nucleotides line up with TRBD2. Germline V CDR1 and CDR2: GTSNPN, SVGIG (reference sequence). This CDR3 has 15 residues. V lost 5 bases to trimming and J lost 6 bases; unmatched junction nucleotides: 12. For the CDR3, the DNA is TGTGCCTGGTCCCATGGGACGGGGGGACCCGGGGAGCTGTTTTTT. Protein: CAWSHGTGGPGELFF.

This clonotype was seen many times. With a much larger clone just one base away, this may be a read error. The chain links TRBV7-2 to TRBJ2-5, with D perhaps matching TRBD1 (5 bases). Germline lookup yields CDR1 SGHTA and CDR2 FQGNSA. CDR3 length equals 16 residues. CDR3 sequence reads: CASSLVSGLAQETKYF. In nucleotides, the CDR3 is TGTGCCAGCAGCTTAGTCTCAGGGTTGGCCCAAGAGACCAAGTACTTC.

V usage is TRBV6-1 and J usage is TRBJ2-7, with D maybe TRBD2 (5 bases). Germline CDR1 reads MNHNS; CDR2 reads SASEGT. The CDR3 loop spans 14 amino acids. Trimming stripped 2 bases from V and 0 bases from J, with 8 bases between. CDR3 DNA sequence: TGTGCCAGCAGTGAATCGGGGATCTCCTACGAGCAGTACTTC. Its protein product is CASSESGISYEQYF.

Concerning this clonotype: One base away lies a much larger clone, so this may be a sequencing read error. The V call is TRBV19, the J call TRBJ2-2; possible D gene TRBD1, 6 bases. The CDR3 is 18 residues long. Germline V gene lookup returns CDR1 LNHDA and CDR2 SQIVND (reference sequence). The CDR3 here is CASSIGIPRGDNTGEPFF. The CDR3 DNA reads as TGTGCCAGTAGTATAGGCATACCCAGGGGCGATAACACCGGGGAGCCGTTTTTT.

This clonotype was counted many times. The J gene is TRBJ1-2, the V gene TRBV6-5; D possibly corresponds to TRBD1 (5 bases). Trimming shortened V by 6 bases and J by 1 base, and 12 bases separated the two germline ends. Germline loops: CDR1 MNHEY, CDR2 SVGAGI. The CDR3 sequence is 14 residues long. Here the CDR3 DNA reads TGTGCCAGCAGGGTTACTGGGGGTAACTATGGCTACACCTTC. This encodes CASRVTGGNYGYTF.

There are many counts of this clonotype. V gene TRBV6-1 combines with J gene TRBJ2-7; D remains unclear. The V and J ends lost 6 bases and 7 bases respectively, with 13 bases between them. This CDR3 is 12 amino acids long. Germline-derived CDR1 and CDR2 are MNHNS and SASEGT. For the CDR3, the DNA is TGTGCCAGCAGATCCCCCCGTGGAGAGCAGTACTTC. It yields the protein CASRSPRGEQYF.

Notes on this clonotype: A read error may account for a junction end that differs from germline. The chain recombines TRBV19 with TRBJ1-5; D remains unclear. Germline CDR1 is LNHDA and CDR2 is SQIVND (reference sequence). This CDR3 spans 12 amino acids. The CDR3 loop reads CYLTVSNQPQQF. CDR3 nucleotide sequence: TGTTATTTGACGGTTAGCAATCAGCCCCAGCAGTTT.

This clonotype has a count of ten or more. V and J are TRBV12-3 or TRBV12-4 and TRBJ2-2; D is ambiguous. V lost 7 bases, J lost 3 bases, and 12 bases lay in between. This CDR3 spans 14 amino acids. The CDR3 nucleotides are TGTGCCAGCACCCGAGGTCTCCACACCGGGGAGCTGTTTTTT. This sequence encodes CASTRGLHTGELFF.

There are many counts of this clonotype. The chain employs TRBV19 and TRBJ1-2; maybe TRBD1 (5 bases). CDR1 is LNHDA and CDR2 is SQIVND in the germline V gene (reference sequence). V was trimmed by 5 bases and J by 4 bases, leaving 14 bases between them. CDR3 size: 14 residues. The DNA of the CDR3 is TGTGCCAGTAGTGCCGGCCCAGGGACCTATGGCTACACCTTC. Encoded protein: CASSAGPGTYGYTF. The entire variable domain, with the rest obtained from reference TRBV19 and TRBJ1-2, is as follows: DGGITQSPKYLFRKEGQNVTLSCEQNLNHDAMYWYRQDPGQGLRLIYYSQIVNDFQKGDIAEGYSVSREKKESFPLTVTSAQKNPTAFYLCASSAGPGTYGYTFGSGTRLTVV.

This clonotype is a singleton in its sample. The CDR3 nucleotides are TGTGCCAGCAGTTACTCGATGAGTAGGGGGCAGGATCAGCCCCAGCATTTT. Translation gives CASSYSMSRGQDQPQHF. The chain joins TRBV6-2 or TRBV6-3 to TRBJ1-5; 7 positions agree with TRBD1. This CDR3 spans 17 amino acids. From germline, CDR1 is MNHEY and CDR2 SVGEGT. V was clipped by 0 bases and J by 5 bases; unmatched bases: 10.

This clonotype occurred many times. J is TRBJ1-2 and V is TRBV6-1; D not resolved. The germline V and J ends were trimmed by 7 bases and 7 bases, with 16 bases remaining between them. This CDR3 has 13 amino acids. Germline values: CDR1 MNHNS, CDR2 SASEGT. The CDR3 DNA is TGTGCCAGCACCCAACCTCCACACAGTGGCTACACCTTC. This translates into CASTQPPHSGYTF.

This clonotype came up many times. The chain is built from TRBV19 and TRBJ1-2; D is unclear. Trimming removed 0 bases at V and 8 bases at J, with 10 bases between. CDR1 and CDR2 (germline): LNHDA, SQIVND (reference sequence). The CDR3 runs to 13 residues. Written as DNA, the CDR3 is TGTGCCAGTAGTATAGACCGTGCTGGGGGCTACACCTTC. Amino acids: CASSIDRAGGYTF.

The sample holds many counts of this clonotype. CDR3 DNA: TGTGCCAGCAGTTTGGGGACAGGGGGCCCGGGAGAGACCCAGTACTTC. This translates into CASSLGTGGPGETQYF. V and J are TRBV12-3 or TRBV12-4 and TRBJ2-5; TRBD1 agrees at 12 bases. The CDR3 runs to 16 residues. Trimming cost V 3 bases and J 4 bases; bases outside gene matches: 6.

Only a few counts were recorded for this clonotype. The CDR3 reads CASSAGTVSEETQYF. The CDR3, as DNA: TGTGCCAGCAGTGCCGGGACAGTTAGTGAGGAGACCCAGTACTTC. This rearrangement joins TRBV12-3 or TRBV12-4 to TRBJ2-5, with 7 positions matching TRBD1. The CDR3 length is 15 residues. V lost 5 bases, J lost 5 bases, and 11 bases stayed unmatched.

This clonotype was found many times. This may be a read error, as it is one base from a much larger clone. The rearrangement joins TRBV6-1 to TRBJ2-3; 12 bases map to TRBD2. Germline lookup yields CDR1 MNHNS and CDR2 SASEGT. V shed 4 bases and J 2 bases; nucleotides not matched to a gene: 1. The CDR3 is 15 amino acids. The CDR3 loop reads CASSGTSGNTDTQYF. CDR3 DNA: TGTGCCAGCAGTGGGACTAGCGGGAACACAGATACGCAGTATTTT.

This clonotype was counted a few times. The chain uses TRBV12-3 or TRBV12-4 and TRBJ1-5, with 7 bases matching TRBD1. This CDR3 is 14 amino acids long. V lost 6 bases, J lost 7 bases, and 9 bases stayed unmatched. In DNA, the CDR3 is TGTGCCAGCAGGAGGGACAGCGGCGAGCAGCCCCAGCATTTT. This gives the protein CASRRDSGEQPQHF.

This clonotype was seen repeatedly, ten times or more. V and J are TRBV6-1 and TRBJ2-7; unclear D gene. V dropped 4 bases and J dropped 3 bases, with 16 bases sitting between them. Germline V gene sequence: CDR1 MNHNS, CDR2 SASEGT. The CDR3 is 15 residues long. DNA for the CDR3: TGTGCCAGCAGTGCCAATTACTGGGCCAACTACGAGCAGTACTTC. Amino acids: CASSANYWANYEQYF.